This T cell receptor (beta chain) was retrieved from a study of blood T cell repertoires in COVID-19. In the study overall: The United States, Italy and Spain were the sources of the acute and convalescent COVID-19 samples. From T cells, B-cell-depleted T cells, or PBMCs came the material, which was cDNA or gDNA.

As processed by the authors: From reference gene primer amplification, estimates of nucleated cell counts were derived. The table came from immunoSEQ multiplex PCR; TCRdb's copy has only in-frame clones and leaves some out. V, J and clone size derive from that table, while D and trimming were established from the DNA sequence. The sample lists some 220,000 clones, about 85% occurring once. V was clipped by 4 bases and J by 4 bases; unmatched bases: 12. The CDR3 is made up of 16 amino acids. Germline V CDR1 and CDR2: LGHNA, YSLEER. The rearrangement uses TRBV4-3 and TRBJ1-2, with 7 bases that match TRBD1. This receptor was obtained from a woman under 30 who had recovered from COVID-19. Source material: peripheral blood. This CDR3 is CASSRDAGTVIYGYTF. In nucleotides, the CDR3 is TGCGCCAGCAGCCGAGACGCCGGGACAGTCATCTATGGCTACACCTTC.